This is a list of T cell receptor beta chains from one sample in a study of cytomegalovirus exposure and HLA in healthy donors. Only in-frame clones appear in the TCRdb table, and some are missing; sequencing was by immunoSEQ multiplex PCR. Among over 200,000 clones listed, roughly 80% were seen once. Sequencing was performed on PBMCs. The receptors here all came from a male donor in good health and CMV-seronegative. The CDR3 runs from the conserved cysteine through the conserved F or W. The D gene is left open where the match is weak. Expanded clones are given a class, and other clones once, few, many or no size at all.

-	TRBV30	TRBJ2-3	-	TGTGCCTGGAGTGGCGGTGCAGATACGCAGTATTTT	CAWSGGADTQYF
-	TRBV19	TRBJ2-3	-	TGTGCCAGTAGTACGCAGGGGGGTTTCTCGGATACGCAGTATTTT	CASSTQGGFSDTQYF
TRBD2	TRBV9	TRBJ2-1	-	TGTGCCAGCAGCGTAGAGCTAGCGGTCCGTCGCAATGAGCAGTTCTTC	CASSVELAVRRNEQFF
TRBD2	TRBV10-2	TRBJ2-7	-	TGCGCCAGCAATATAGCGGGAGGGGTGTACGAGCAGTACTTC	CASNIAGGVYEQYF
TRBD1	TRBV15	TRBJ1-5	-	TGTGCCACCAGCATAGGGACAGCGCATAGCAATCAGCCCCAGCATTTT	CATSIGTAHSNQPQHF
TRBD2	TRBV5-1	TRBJ2-1	-	TGCGCCAGCAGCTTGATGCGGGAGGGAAACAATGAGCAGTTCTTC	CASSLMREGNNEQFF
TRBD1	TRBV27	TRBJ2-1	-	TGTGCCAGCAGTCGCTGGGACAGTTCCCCATACAATGAGCAGTTCTTC	CASSRWDSSPYNEQFF
TRBD2	TRBV6-6	TRBJ2-5	-	TGTGCCAGCAGTTACTTGACTAGCGGGAGAGGAGAGACCCAGTACTTC	CASSYLTSGRGETQYF
TRBD1	TRBV2	TRBJ1-2	-	TGTGCCAGCAGTGTTGACAGGGGGAACTATGGCTACACCTTC	CASSVDRGNYGYTF
TRBD2	TRBV14	TRBJ2-3	once	TGTGCCAGCAGTCTAGTGGCGGGAGCCCGCACAGATACGCAGTATTTT	CASSLVAGARTDTQYF
-	TRBV5-5	TRBJ2-7	-	TGTGCCAGCAGCTCCATAACAGTACGCGAGCAGTACTTC	CASSSITVREQYF
-	TRBV6-1	TRBJ1-4	-	TGTGCCAGCGGGAGGACCGGTTTAAATGAAAAACTGTTTTTT	CASGRTGLNEKLFF
TRBD1	TRBV5-1	TRBJ2-7	-	TGCGCCAGCAGCTCCGACAGGGGGCAGTACTTC	CASSSDRGQYF
TRBD2	TRBV19	TRBJ2-1	-	TGTGCCAGCCAACTTCGCGGGGGACTTACCGTTAATGAGCAGTTCTTC	CASQLRGGLTVNEQFF
TRBD1	TRBV7-3	TRBJ1-2	-	TGTGCCAGCAGGTCGACAGGGTCGCCTGGCTACACCTTC	CASRSTGSPGYTF
TRBD2	TRBV11-2	TRBJ2-7	-	TGTGCCAGCAGCCCCCGACTAGCGGGAGGGCGAAGCGAGCAGTACTTC	CASSPRLAGGRSEQYF
-	TRBV7-9	TRBJ1-3	once	TGTTCCAGCAGCTTAGGCGGATACCCCGAAAACACCATATATTTT	CSSSLGGYPENTIYF
-	TRBV19	TRBJ2-1	-	TGTGCCAGTAGTATCGGGGGAAGCGCCTACAATGAGCAGTTCTTC	CASSIGGSAYNEQFF
-	TRBV9	TRBJ2-1	-	TGTGCCAGCAGCGCCTCTCCGAGCTCCTACAATGAGCAGTTCTTC	CASSASPSSYNEQFF
-	TRBV12-2	TRBJ2-7	-	TGTGCAAGTCGCACGGGGGGCGGAGGGGAGGAGCAGTACTTC	CASRTGGGGEEQYF
TRBD2	TRBV28	TRBJ2-3	-	TGTGCCAGCAGTCTAGCGGGATCTAGCACAGATACGCAGTATTTT	CASSLAGSSTDTQYF
TRBD1	TRBV5-1	TRBJ1-5	-	TGCGCCAGCAGCTTGGCCGGGACAGAGAATCAGCCCCAGCATTTT	CASSLAGTENQPQHF
-	TRBV7-2	TRBJ1-5	few	TGTGCCAGCAGCTTAGAGGCTTCCGGGGATCAGCCCCAGCATTTT	CASSLEASGDQPQHF
-	TRBV5-1	TRBJ2-5	-	TGCGCCAGCAGCTTGAGAACTACAGAGACCCAGTACTTC	CASSLRTTETQYF
-	TRBV29-1	TRBJ1-1	-	TGCAGCGTTGATGGGTACAGGGCGAACACTGAAGCTTTCTTT	CSVDGYRANTEAFF
-	TRBV4-1	TRBJ2-3	-	TGCGCCAGCAGCCAAGATATCACGGACTCAAGCTACACAGATACGCAGTATTTT	CASSQDITDSSYTDTQYF
-	TRBV6-6	TRBJ1-2	-	TGTGCCAGCAGTACGACGGGGTCGGGCTATGGCTACACCTTC	CASSTTGSGYGYTF
TRBD1	TRBV10-3	TRBJ2-5	-	TGTGCCATCAGTGCCAATCTTGGACAGGACCAAGAGACCCAGTACTTC	CAISANLGQDQETQYF
TRBD1	TRBV4-2	TRBJ2-7	-	TGTGCCAGCAGCCAAGTCCCCTCGGACAGGGGCTACGAGCAGTACTTC	CASSQVPSDRGYEQYF
TRBD1	TRBV5-1	TRBJ2-3	-	TGCGCCAGCAGCTTGGAGGGGGCAGCAGATACGCAGTATTTT	CASSLEGAADTQYF
-	TRBV23-1	TRBJ2-1	-	TGCGCCAGCAGTCGACAGTCGATAAGCTCCTACAATGAGCAGTTCTTC	CASSRQSISSYNEQFF
-	TRBV4-1	TRBJ2-7	-	TGCGCCAGCAGCCAAGAGAGCGGTTTTACCTACGAGCAGTACTTC	CASSQESGFTYEQYF